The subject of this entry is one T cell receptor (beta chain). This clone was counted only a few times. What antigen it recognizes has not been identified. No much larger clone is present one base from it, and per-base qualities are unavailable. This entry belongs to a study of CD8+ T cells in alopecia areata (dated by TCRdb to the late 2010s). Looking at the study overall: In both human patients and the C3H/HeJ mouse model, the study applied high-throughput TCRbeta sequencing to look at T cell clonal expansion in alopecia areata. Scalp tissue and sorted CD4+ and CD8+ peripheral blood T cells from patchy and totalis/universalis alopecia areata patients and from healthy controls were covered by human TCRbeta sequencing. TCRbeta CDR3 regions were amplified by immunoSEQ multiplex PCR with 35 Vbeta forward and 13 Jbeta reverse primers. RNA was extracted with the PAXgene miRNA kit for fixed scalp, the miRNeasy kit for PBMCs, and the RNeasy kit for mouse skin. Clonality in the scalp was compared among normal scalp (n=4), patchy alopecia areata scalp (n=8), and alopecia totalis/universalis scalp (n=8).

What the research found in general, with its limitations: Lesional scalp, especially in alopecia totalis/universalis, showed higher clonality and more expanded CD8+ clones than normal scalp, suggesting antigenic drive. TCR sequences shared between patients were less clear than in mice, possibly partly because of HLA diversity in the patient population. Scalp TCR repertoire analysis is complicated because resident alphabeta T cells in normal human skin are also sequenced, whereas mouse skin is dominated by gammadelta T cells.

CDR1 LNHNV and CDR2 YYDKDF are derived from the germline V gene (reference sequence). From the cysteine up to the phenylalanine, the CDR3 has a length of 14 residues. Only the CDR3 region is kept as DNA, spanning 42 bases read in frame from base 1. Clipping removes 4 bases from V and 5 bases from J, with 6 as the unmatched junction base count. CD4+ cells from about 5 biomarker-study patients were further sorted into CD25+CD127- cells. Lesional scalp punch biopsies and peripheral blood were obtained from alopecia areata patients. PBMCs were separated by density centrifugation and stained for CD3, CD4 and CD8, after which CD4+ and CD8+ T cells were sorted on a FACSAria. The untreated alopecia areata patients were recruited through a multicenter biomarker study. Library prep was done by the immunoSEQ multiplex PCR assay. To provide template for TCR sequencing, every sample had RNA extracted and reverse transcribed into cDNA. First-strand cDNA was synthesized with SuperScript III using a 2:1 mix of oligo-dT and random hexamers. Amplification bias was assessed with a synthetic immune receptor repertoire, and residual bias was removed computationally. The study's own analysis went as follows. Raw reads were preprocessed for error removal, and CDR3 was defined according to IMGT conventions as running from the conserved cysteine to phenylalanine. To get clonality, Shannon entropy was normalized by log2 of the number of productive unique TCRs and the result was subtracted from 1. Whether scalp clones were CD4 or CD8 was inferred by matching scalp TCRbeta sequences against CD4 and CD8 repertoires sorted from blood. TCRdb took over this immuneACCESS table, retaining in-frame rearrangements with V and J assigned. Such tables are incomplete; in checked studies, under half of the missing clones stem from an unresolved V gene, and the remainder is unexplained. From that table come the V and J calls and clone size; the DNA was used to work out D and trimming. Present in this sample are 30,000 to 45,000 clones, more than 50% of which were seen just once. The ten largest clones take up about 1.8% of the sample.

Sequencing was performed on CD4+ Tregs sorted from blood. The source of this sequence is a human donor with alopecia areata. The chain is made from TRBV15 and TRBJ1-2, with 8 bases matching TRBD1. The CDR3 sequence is CATSTTRTGYGYTF. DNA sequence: TGTGCCACCAGCACTACTCGGACAGGGTATGGCTACACCTTC.